The clone carrying this TCR beta chain was observed a few times. The germline CDR1 and CDR2 sequences are SGHNT and YENEEA. The CDR3 extends over 17 amino acids. The V gene end was trimmed by 0 bases and the J gene end by 7 bases; junction bases not matched to a gene: 8. This record comes from a study of T cells in Graves' hyperthyroidism and ophthalmopathy. Out of roughly 10 ml of fresh peripheral blood came the PBMCs. It was RNA transcripts that yielded the amplified TCR beta CDR3 regions. The HTBI set primed first-round TCR CDR3 RT-PCR. TCRdb reanalysed the multiplex PCR reads using MiXCR and keeps one entry per CDR3 protein. In the table there are around 520,000 distinct CDR3 sequences, around 14% of which are singletons.

The chain is built from TRBV11-3 and TRBJ2-1, with 11 nucleotides matching TRBD2. This clonotype originated in a woman between 18 and 30 years old with Graves' hyperthyroidism. Material for sequencing was blood. Written as DNA, the CDR3 is TGTGCCAGCAGCTTAGATCAGACTAGCGGGGAGGGAAATGAGCAGTTCTTC. Translated, it gives CASSLDQTSGEGNEQFF.